These T cell receptor beta chains were read from a single sample in a study of control samples from healthy donors and cancer patients. Libraries were prepared by immunoSEQ multiplex PCR; TCRdb keeps only in-frame clonotypes and omits some of them. The sample carries roughly 450,000 clones, over 75% recorded once. Specimen: PBMCs. The receptors stem from a man in his forties with head and neck cancer. CDR3s include the opening cysteine and the closing phenylalanine or tryptophan. D genes are given only for firm matches. Not every row has a clone size; where given, it reads once, few, many or a size class.

>NA|NA|TRBV30|TRBJ2-2
TGTGCCTGGAGTGTAAAGGGGGGGCGAGGCGGGGAGCTGTTTTTT
CAWSVKGGRGGELFF
>NA|NA|TRBV4-2|TRBJ2-6
TGTGCCAGCAGCCAAGGAATTATGGGGGGGGCGCCTGGGGCCAACGTCCTGACTTTC
CASSQGIMGGAPGANVLTF
>TRBD1|NA|TRBV2|TRBJ1-2
TGTGCCAGCAGCACCACGGGACAGGGTGAGGCGTACACCTTC
CASSTTGQGEAYTF
>NA|once|TRBV14|TRBJ2-7
TGTGCCAGCAGCCAAGGGGACGTGATTTCCGAGCAGTACTTC
CASSQGDVISEQYF
>NA|NA|TRBV18|TRBJ2-4
TGTGCCAGCTCACCAGTCCATCGGACTGCGAGGGCCAAAAACATTCAGTACTTC
CASSPVHRTARAKNIQYF
>NA|NA|TRBV5-1|TRBJ1-5
TGCGCCAGCAGCTTGGATGGATTTTCCAATCAGCCCCAGCATTTT
CASSLDGFSNQPQHF
>TRBD1|NA|TRBV5-6|TRBJ1-5
TGTGCCAGCAGTTCCGGGACAGGGATTCAGCCCCAGCATTTT
CASSSGTGIQPQHF
>TRBD2|NA|TRBV7-6|TRBJ2-2
TGTGCCAGCAGCCCTCGACTAGCGGGCACCGGGGAGCTGTTTTTT
CASSPRLAGTGELFF
>NA|NA|TRBV5-1|TRBJ1-6
TGCGCCAGCAGCTCTGGGGCTAGGGAGGACCATAATTCACCCCTCCACTTT
CASSSGAREDHNSPLHF
>NA|once|TRBV19|TRBJ2-3
TGTGCCAGTAGTATTGGCGGGCCAGATACGCAGTATTTT
CASSIGGPDTQYF
>TRBD2|NA|TRBV4-2|TRBJ2-1
TGTGCCAGCAGCCAATCCTCCGCGGGGGGCCACTACAATGAGCAGTTCTTC
CASSQSSAGGHYNEQFF
>NA|NA|TRBV7-2|TRBJ2-5
TGTGCCAGCAGCCGACCAGGGGAGGGGACCCAGTACTTC
CASSRPGEGTQYF
>NA|NA|TRBV11-3|TRBJ1-4
TGTGCCAGCAGCTTGTCCTGGGGCGAGGGGGATGAAAAACTGTTTTTT
CASSLSWGEGDEKLFF
>NA|NA|TRBV14|TRBJ2-1
TGTGCCAGCAGCCAATATCCCGCTGGAAGCTCCTACAATGAGCAGTTCTTC
CASSQYPAGSSYNEQFF
>NA|NA|TRBV28|TRBJ1-2
TGTGCCAGCAGTCCCGTGGCATATGGCTACACCTTC
CASSPVAYGYTF
>NA|NA|TRBV6-5|TRBJ1-1
TGTGCCAGCAGTTCGCCGGGGATCATCATGAACACTGAAGCTTTCTTT
CASSSPGIIMNTEAFF
>NA|NA|TRBV5-5|TRBJ2-7
TGTGCCAGCAGCTTTAATCTACAGGGTTTCACCTACGAGCAGTACTTC
CASSFNLQGFTYEQYF
>NA|NA|TRBV6-5|TRBJ1-5
TGTGCCAGCAGTTACCGTGGGTCACGTCTTCAGCCCCAGCATTTT
CASSYRGSRLQPQHF
>NA|NA|TRBV30|TRBJ1-4
TGTGCCTGGAGTGGGACAGCCTCTAATGAAAAACTGTTTTTT
CAWSGTASNEKLFF
>TRBD1|NA|TRBV18|TRBJ1-6
TGTGCCAGCTCGCCCCGGGACAGCAATTCACCCCTCCACTTT
CASSPRDSNSPLHF
>TRBD1|NA|TRBV9|TRBJ1-2
TGTGCCAGCAGCGTAGGACAGGGCAACTATGGCTACACCTTC
CASSVGQGNYGYTF
>NA|NA|TRBV6-6|TRBJ2-5
TGTGCCAGCAGCCGGACCAGGGCAGAGACCCAGTACTTC
CASSRTRAETQYF
>NA|NA|TRBV2|TRBJ2-2
TGTGCCAGGGGGACACCGAACACCGGGGAGCTGTTTTTT
CARGTPNTGELFF
>TRBD1|NA|TRBV25-1|TRBJ2-7
TGTGCCAGCAGTGAGGGTGGAGAAAGGACAGGGAACTACGAGCAGTACTTC
CASSEGGERTGNYEQYF
>TRBD1|NA|TRBV4-1|TRBJ1-1
TGCGCCAGCAGCCAAGATCGTAAGGGGGCCGTTGAAGCTTTCTTT
CASSQDRKGAVEAFF
>TRBD2|NA|TRBV5-1|TRBJ2-7
TGCGCCAGCAAGCGGTCTAGCGGAAAGTACGAGCAGTACTTC
CASKRSSGKYEQYF
>NA|NA|TRBV5-1|TRBJ2-7
TGCGCCAGCAAAATGGGGCCAGGGACCTACGAGCAGTACTTC
CASKMGPGTYEQYF
>TRBD2|NA|TRBV28|TRBJ2-1
TGTGCCAGCAGTTTTAGGACTAGAGAAAACTTCTTC
CASSFRTRENFF
>NA|NA|TRBV18|TRBJ2-5
TGTGCCAGCTCACCTACAGGTCGGGAGACCCAGTACTTC
CASSPTGRETQYF
>NA|NA|TRBV4-3|TRBJ1-2
TGCGCCAGCAGCCAAGATCGGGCAGGCTGGAGCTATGGCTACACCTTC
CASSQDRAGWSYGYTF
>NA|NA|TRBV6-4|TRBJ1-5
TGTGCCAGCAGTGAATCTCCCGGTGGCAATCAGCCCCAGCATTTT
CASSESPGGNQPQHF
>TRBD2|once|TRBV9|TRBJ2-1
TGTGCCAGCAGCCCTTACACGCCGGGACTACTCTGGGATGAGCAGTTCTTC
CASSPYTPGLLWDEQFF
>NA|NA|TRBV19|TRBJ2-3
TGTGCCAGTAGTATAGAGGTAGGGTCAGATACGCAGTATTTT
CASSIEVGSDTQYF
>NA|once|TRBV28|TRBJ1-6
TGTGCCAGCACCCTCTCCAGAAATTCACCCCTCCACTTT
CASTLSRNSPLHF
>NA|NA|TRBV9|TRBJ2-7
TGTGCCAGCAGCCCCCATGGGAGTTCCTTCTCCTACGAGCAGTACTTC
CASSPHGSSFSYEQYF
>NA|NA|TRBV3-1/TRBV3-2|TRBJ1-6
TGTGCCAGCAGCCAAGCTAATTCACCCCTCCACTTT
CASSQANSPLHF
>NA|NA|TRBV18|TRBJ2-2
TGTGCCAGCTCACTCTTATGGGAGAACACCGGGGAGCTGTTTTTT
CASSLLWENTGELFF
>NA|NA|TRBV4-3|TRBJ1-4
TGCGCCAGCAGCCAAGATGGAACAATTGCTGCAACTAATGAAAAACTGTTTTTT
CASSQDGTIAATNEKLFF
>NA|NA|TRBV24-1|TRBJ2-1
TGTGCCACCGGTGCTAGCCGTTACAATGAGCAGTTCTTC
CATGASRYNEQFF
>NA|NA|TRBV28|TRBJ1-5
TGTGCCAGCAGCTTTACAGGTTCCTTCAATCAGCCCCAGCATTTT
CASSFTGSFNQPQHF
>TRBD1|NA|TRBV30|TRBJ2-7
TGTGCCTGGAGTGCTGGACAGGGCATTTGGTTCTACGAGCAGTACTTC
CAWSAGQGIWFYEQYF